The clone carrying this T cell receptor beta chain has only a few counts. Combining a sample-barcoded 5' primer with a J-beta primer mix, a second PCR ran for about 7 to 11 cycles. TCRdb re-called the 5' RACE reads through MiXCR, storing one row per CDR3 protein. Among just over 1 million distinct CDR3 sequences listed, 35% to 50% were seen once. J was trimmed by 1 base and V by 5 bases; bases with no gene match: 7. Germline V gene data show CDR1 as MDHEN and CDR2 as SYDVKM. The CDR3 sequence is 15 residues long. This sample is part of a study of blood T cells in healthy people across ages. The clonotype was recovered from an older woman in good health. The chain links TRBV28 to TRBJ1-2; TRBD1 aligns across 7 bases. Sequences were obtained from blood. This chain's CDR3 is CASSQTGALNYGYTF. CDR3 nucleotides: TGTGCCAGCAGTCAAACAGGGGCTCTTAACTATGGCTACACCTTC.